This T cell receptor (beta chain) was found in a study of T cell repertoires in cytomegalovirus infection. At the level of the study: CMV infection together with matching HLA type was indicated by public TCR beta signatures.

Using its own MiXCR run on the reads, TCRdb lists one record per CDR3 protein. The sample shows more than 500,000 distinct CDR3 sequences, approximately 15% of them seen only once. V dropped 3 bases and J dropped 2 bases, with 8 bases sitting between them. CDR1 and CDR2 from the germline V gene are SGHVS and FNYEAQ. The CDR3 covers 13 residues. This clonotype was observed a few times. The sequencing input was CD8+ T cells from PBMCs. V is TRBV7-6 and J is TRBJ2-7; no clear D gene. This TCR came from a human donor in good health (CMV status not recorded). Some clones in this sample may be carry-over from other donors' samples. CDR3 loop: CASSFEPPYEQYF. CDR3 bases: TGTGCCAGCAGCTTCGAGCCTCCCTACGAGCAGTACTTC.